One T cell receptor beta chain is described in this entry. These data originate in a study of blood T cells in healthy people across ages. Drawn from each donor were approximately 9.2 milliliters of peripheral blood. Then a second PCR, running roughly 7 to 11 cycles, was carried out with a sample-barcoded 5' primer and a J-beta primer mix. One entry per CDR3 protein, called by TCRdb with MiXCR from the 5' RACE reads. The table records roughly 1.5 million distinct CDR3 sequences, about 45% of them present only once. Germline CDR1 is SGHAT and CDR2 is FQNNGV. CDR3 length: 11 residues. Trimming stripped 3 bases from V and 7 bases from J, with 5 bases between.

J is TRBJ2-3 and V is TRBV11-2; D is unresolved. The sample comprised blood. This receptor was obtained from a woman in her late teens or twenties in good health. The CDR3 coding sequence is TGTGCCAGCAGCTTCTTGAATACGCAGTATTTT. It translates to CASSFLNTQYF.